Below, 18 T cell receptor beta chains from the same sample are listed, as sequenced in a study of shared clonotypes between healthy human individuals. The protocol was immunoSEQ multiplex PCR, while the TCRdb copy is restricted to in-frame clones and leaves out a portion. The table records some 580,000 clones, more than 95% of them present only once. Source material: naive CD4+ T cells sorted from blood. Subset: CD45RA+ positively selected. The receptors were sampled from a woman in her 30s in good health.

As DNA, the CDR3 is TGTGCCAGCAGCGTAGGACTAACGGGTGGGGATACGCAGTATTTT. Encoded protein: CASSVGLTGGDTQYF. This chain links TRBV6-5 with TRBJ2-3; TRBD2 is a possible D gene (6 bases). The germline CDR1 and CDR2 sequences are MNHEY and SVGAGI. CDR3 length equals 15 residues. The ends were cut back, 6 bases at V and 6 bases at J, with 19 bases in the middle.

This clone was seen just once. V gene TRBV19 combines with J gene TRBJ1-5; TRBD1 matches 10 bases. The V gene end was trimmed by 5 bases and the J gene end by 5 bases; junction bases not matched to a gene: 9. The CDR3 has 16 amino acids. CDR1 LNHDA and CDR2 SQIVND come from the germline V gene (reference sequence). The CDR3 protein is CASSFLGQGEYQPQHF. The CDR3 region has the DNA TGTGCCAGTAGTTTCCTCGGACAGGGGGAGTATCAGCCCCAGCATTTT. Complete variable domain (other parts from reference TRBV19 and TRBJ1-5): DGGITQSPKYLFRKEGQNVTLSCEQNLNHDAMYWYRQDPGQGLRLIYYSQIVNDFQKGDIAEGYSVSREKKESFPLTVTSAQKNPTAFYLCASSFLGQGEYQPQHFGDGTRLSIL.

Regarding this clone: This sample also contains other DNA sequences that code for the same CDR3. V usage is TRBV7-9 and J usage is TRBJ1-3; D ambiguous. Germline lookup yields CDR1 SEHNR and CDR2 FQNEAQ (reference sequence). Trimming shortened V by 3 bases and J by 0 bases, and 6 bases separated the two germline ends. There are 14 residues in the CDR3. CDR3 region: CASSLGYSGNTIYF. The CDR3 region has the DNA TGTGCCAGCAGCTTGGGTTACTCTGGAAACACCATATATTTT.

V and J are TRBV27 and TRBJ2-7; 8 bases agree with TRBD2. The CDR3 extends over 15 amino acids. Germline CDR1 and CDR2: MNHEY and SMNVEV (reference sequence). Trimming removed 4 bases from V and 6 bases from J; junction bases left unmatched: 11. CDR3 in amino acids: CASSSPGTRLGEQYF. The CDR3, as DNA: TGTGCCAGCAGTTCCCCCGGGACTAGGCTTGGCGAGCAGTACTTC.

The chain recombines TRBV7-2 with TRBJ2-7; 7 bases match TRBD2. The length of the CDR3 is 15 residues. From germline, CDR1 is SGHTA and CDR2 FQGNSA. V shed 6 bases, J shed 0 bases, and the junction held 8 bases outside the gene matches. CDR3 sequence (DNA): TGTGCCAGCAGTCTTAGCGGGTCGAGCTCCTACGAGCAGTACTTC. Encoded protein: CASSLSGSSSYEQYF.

The chain links TRBV28 to TRBJ2-7, with a possible D match to TRBD2 (5 bases). This CDR3 comprises 13 residues. V gave up 5 bases and J gave up 0 bases, with 8 bases separating them. CDR1 is MDHEN, CDR2 SYDVKM, per germline. CDR3 DNA sequence: TGTGCCAGCAGTGAGGGTCCCTCCTACGAGCAGTACTTC. This gives the protein CASSEGPSYEQYF.

The CDR3 sequence is CASSQREGRDTQYF. DNA for the CDR3: TGTGCCAGCAGCCAGCGGGAGGGTCGGGATACGCAGTATTTT. This chain connects TRBV7-9 to TRBJ2-3, with 10 bases that match TRBD2. V gave up 5 bases and J gave up 6 bases; unmatched junction bases: 5. The germline gives CDR1 SEHNR, CDR2 FQNEAQ (reference sequence). CDR3 length: 14 amino acids.

This clone was picked up one time. The chain links TRBV5-6 to TRBJ2-3; D might be TRBD2 (6 bases). The V gene lost 2 bases and the J gene lost 0 bases, with 16 bases spanning the gap. From germline, CDR1 is SGHDT and CDR2 YYEEEE. There are 17 residues in the CDR3. The CDR3 spells CASSLPPAGTSTDTQYF. In DNA form, the CDR3 reads TGTGCCAGCAGCTTACCTCCAGCGGGTACTAGCACAGATACGCAGTATTTT.

The chain links TRBV6-5 to TRBJ2-7; 9 positions match TRBD1. Per germline, CDR1 MNHEY and CDR2 SVGAGI. Unmatched junction bases numbered 7, after V lost 0 bases and J lost 4 bases. CDR3 length equals 16 residues. CDR3: CASSYSGTGSPYEQYF. CDR3 DNA sequence: TGTGCCAGCAGTTACTCCGGGACAGGGTCTCCATACGAGCAGTACTTC.

This clone has a single count. The chain links TRBV5-1 to TRBJ2-6; possible D gene TRBD2, 5 bases. The CDR3 is 15 amino acids. Germline V lookup: CDR1 SGHRS, CDR2 YFSETQ. V was cut by 6 bases and J by 0 bases, with 10 bases left in between. The CDR3 DNA reads as TGCGCCAGCACAAATCGGGGCTCTGGGGCCAACGTCCTGACTTTC. Its protein is CASTNRGSGANVLTF.

This chain connects TRBV6-1 to TRBJ1-2; 9 positions agree with TRBD1. Germline CDR1 reads MNHNS; CDR2 reads SASEGT. J lost 4 bases, V lost 3 bases, and 3 bases had no gene match. This CDR3 region has 14 residues. DNA for the CDR3: TGTGCCAGCAGTGAGGGACAGGGCGGCTATGGCTACACCTTC. Protein product: CASSEGQGGYGYTF.

This chain links TRBV2 with TRBJ1-1; D possibly corresponds to TRBD1 (6 bases). Germline loops: CDR1 SNHLY, CDR2 FYNNEI. Trimming left V 6 bases short and J 4 bases short, with 15 bases between. This CDR3 has 14 amino acids. This CDR3 is CASREGQPVTEAFF. Here the CDR3 DNA reads TGTGCCAGCAGGGAGGGACAACCGGTCACTGAAGCTTTCTTT.

The chain uses TRBV4-1 and TRBJ2-5; TRBD2 agrees at 9 bases. V lost 1 base and J lost 4; bases outside the gene matches: 4. The CDR3 extends over 15 amino acids. Looked up from germline, CDR1 is MGHRA and CDR2 is YSYEKL. The CDR3 nucleotides are TGCGCCAGCAGCCAAGGGGGGCGGGAGGGAGAGACCCAGTACTTC. Translating it yields CASSQGGREGETQYF.

In DNA form, the CDR3 reads TGTGCCAGCAGCTTATCCGGACTAGCGGGCCAGGAGCAGTACTTC. Protein product: CASSLSGLAGQEQYF. V is TRBV7-9 and J is TRBJ2-7; 11 positions agree with TRBD2. Germline CDR1 SEHNR, CDR2 FQNEAQ (reference sequence). V lost 2 bases to trimming and J lost 7 bases; unmatched junction nucleotides: 7. The CDR3 runs to 15 residues.

The gene calls are TRBV6-5 and TRBJ2-7; TRBD2 is a possible D gene (6 bases). From germline, CDR1 is MNHEY and CDR2 SVGAGI. V lost 5 bases and J lost 4, with 18 bases in between. This CDR3 spans 15 amino acids. In nucleotides, the CDR3 is TGTGCCAGCAGTAAGACTAGTGGCGATGGGTACGAGCAGTACTTC. Encoded protein: CASSKTSGDGYEQYF.

The genes are TRBV18 and TRBJ1-1; no definite D call. The germline V gene encodes CDR1 KGHSH and CDR2 LQKENI. This CDR3 spans 16 amino acids. Trimming pared 1 base from V and 1 base from J, leaving 13 bases between. This CDR3 reads CASSPLARGGNTEAFF. The CDR3 nucleotides read TGTGCCAGCTCACCACTGGCCCGCGGTGGGAACACTGAAGCTTTCTTT.

The chain combines TRBV5-5 with TRBJ2-7, with unresolved D. The CDR3 runs 14 residues. Trimming cost V 3 bases and J 6 bases, with 16 bases left between them. Germline V gives CDR1 SGHKS, CDR2 YYEKEE (reference sequence). This CDR3 reads CASSSATQVGEQYF. The CDR3 coding sequence is TGTGCCAGCAGCTCGGCGACTCAGGTGGGCGAGCAGTACTTC.

This chain connects TRBV29-1 to TRBJ2-1, with a weak D call TRBD1 (5 bases). CDR3 length: 14 amino acids. Per germline, CDR1 SQVTM and CDR2 ANQGSEA. V lost 6 bases and J lost 4, with 16 bases in between. This chain's CDR3 is CSVRQRPLYNEQFF. As DNA, the CDR3 is TGCAGCGTCCGACAGAGGCCCTTATACAATGAGCAGTTCTTC.